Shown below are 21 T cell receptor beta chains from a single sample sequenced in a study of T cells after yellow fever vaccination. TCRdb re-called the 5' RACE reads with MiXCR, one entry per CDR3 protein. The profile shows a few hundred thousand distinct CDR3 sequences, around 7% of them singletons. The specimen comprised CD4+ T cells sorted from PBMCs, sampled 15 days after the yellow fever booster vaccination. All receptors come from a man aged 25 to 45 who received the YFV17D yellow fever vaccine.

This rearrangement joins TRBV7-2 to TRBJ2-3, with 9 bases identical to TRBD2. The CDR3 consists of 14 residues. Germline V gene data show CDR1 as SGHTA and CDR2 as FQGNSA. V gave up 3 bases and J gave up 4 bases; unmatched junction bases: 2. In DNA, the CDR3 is TGTGCCAGCAGCTTCGGACTAGCGTCAGATACGCAGTATTTT. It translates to CASSFGLASDTQYF.

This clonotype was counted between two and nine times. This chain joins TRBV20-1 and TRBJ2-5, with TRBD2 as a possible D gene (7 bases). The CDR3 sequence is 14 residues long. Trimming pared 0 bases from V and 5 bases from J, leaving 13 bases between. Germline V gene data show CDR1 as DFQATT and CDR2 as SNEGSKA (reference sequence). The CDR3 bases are TGCAGTGCTAGAGAAGGAGGGAGGGGGGAGACCCAGTACTTC. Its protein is CSAREGGRGETQYF.

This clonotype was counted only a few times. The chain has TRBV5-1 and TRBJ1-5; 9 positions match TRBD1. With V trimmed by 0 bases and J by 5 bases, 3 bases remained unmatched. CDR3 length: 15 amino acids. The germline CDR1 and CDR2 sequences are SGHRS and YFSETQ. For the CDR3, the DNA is TGCGCCAGCAGCTTGGGGACAGGGGTGCATCAGCCCCAGCATTTT. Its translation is CASSLGTGVHQPQHF.

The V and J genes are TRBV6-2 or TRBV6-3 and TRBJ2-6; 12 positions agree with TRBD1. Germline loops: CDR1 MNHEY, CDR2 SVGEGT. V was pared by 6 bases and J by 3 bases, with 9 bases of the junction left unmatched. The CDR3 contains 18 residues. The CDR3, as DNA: TGTGCCAGCAGCACTCGGGACAGGGGGCGCCTTGGGGCCAACGTCCTGACTTTC. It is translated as CASSTRDRGRLGANVLTF.

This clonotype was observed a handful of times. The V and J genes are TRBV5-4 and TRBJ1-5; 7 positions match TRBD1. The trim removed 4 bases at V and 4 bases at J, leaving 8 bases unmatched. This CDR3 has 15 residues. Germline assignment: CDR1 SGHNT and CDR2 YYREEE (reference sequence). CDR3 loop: CASSAGTDRNQPQHF. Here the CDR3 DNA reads TGTGCCAGCAGCGCCGGGACAGATCGGAATCAGCCCCAGCATTTT.

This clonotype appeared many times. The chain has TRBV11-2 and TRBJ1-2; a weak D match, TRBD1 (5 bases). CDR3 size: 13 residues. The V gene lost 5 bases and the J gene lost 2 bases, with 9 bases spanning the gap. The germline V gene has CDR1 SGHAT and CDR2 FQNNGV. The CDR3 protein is CASSLRDNYGYTF. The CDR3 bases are TGTGCCAGCAGCCTCCGGGACAACTATGGCTACACCTTC.

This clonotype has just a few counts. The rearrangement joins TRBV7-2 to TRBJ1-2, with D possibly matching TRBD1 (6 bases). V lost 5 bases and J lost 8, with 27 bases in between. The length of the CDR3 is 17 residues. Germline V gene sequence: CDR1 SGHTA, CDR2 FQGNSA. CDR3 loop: CASSPGGQATASRGYTF. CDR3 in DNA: TGTGCCAGCAGCCCCGGGGGCCAAGCAACGGCCTCAAGGGGCTACACCTTC.

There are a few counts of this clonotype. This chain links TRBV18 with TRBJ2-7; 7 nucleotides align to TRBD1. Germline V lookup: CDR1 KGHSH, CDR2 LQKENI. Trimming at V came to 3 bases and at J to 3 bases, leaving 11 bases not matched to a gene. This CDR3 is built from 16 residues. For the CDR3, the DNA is TGTGCCAGCTCACCGAAGACAGGGTTTCTGAACTACGAGCAGTACTTC. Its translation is CASSPKTGFLNYEQYF.

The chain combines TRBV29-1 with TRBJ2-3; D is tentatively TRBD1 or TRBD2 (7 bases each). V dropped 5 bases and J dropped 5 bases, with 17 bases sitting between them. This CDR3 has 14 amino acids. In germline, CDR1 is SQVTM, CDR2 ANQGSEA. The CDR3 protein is CSVSRGGARDTQYF. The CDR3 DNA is TGCAGCGTTAGCAGGGGGGGGGCACGAGATACGCAGTATTTT.

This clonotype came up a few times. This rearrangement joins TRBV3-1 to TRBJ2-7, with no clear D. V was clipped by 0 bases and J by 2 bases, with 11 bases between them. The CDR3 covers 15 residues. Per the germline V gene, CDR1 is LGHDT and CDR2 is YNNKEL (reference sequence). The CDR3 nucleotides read TGTGCCAGCAGCCAAGATTTGTCGGGTCCCTACGAGCAGTACTTC. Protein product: CASSQDLSGPYEQYF.

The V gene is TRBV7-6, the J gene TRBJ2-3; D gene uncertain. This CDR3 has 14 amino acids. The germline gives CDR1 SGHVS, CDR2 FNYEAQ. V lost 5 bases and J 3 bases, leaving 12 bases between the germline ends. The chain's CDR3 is CASSPPPITDTQYF. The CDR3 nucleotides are TGTGCCAGCAGCCCCCCCCCGATAACAGATACGCAGTATTTT.

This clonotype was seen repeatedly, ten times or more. The CDR3 nucleotides are TGCAGTGCCACCTTAGCCGGTTCCTACGAGCAGTACTTC. Translating gives CSATLAGSYEQYF. The chain uses TRBV20-1 and TRBJ2-7; D not certain. The germline V gene has CDR1 DFQATT and CDR2 SNEGSKA (reference sequence). Trimming shortened V by 6 bases and J by 1 base, and 13 bases separated the two germline ends. CDR3 length equals 13 residues.

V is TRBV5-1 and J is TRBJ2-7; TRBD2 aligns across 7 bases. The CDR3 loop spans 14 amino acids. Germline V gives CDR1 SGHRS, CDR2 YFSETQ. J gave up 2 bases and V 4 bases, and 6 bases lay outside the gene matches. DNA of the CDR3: TGCGCCAGCAGCCCGGGCGGGAGTACCTACGAGCAGTACTTC. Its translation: CASSPGGSTYEQYF.

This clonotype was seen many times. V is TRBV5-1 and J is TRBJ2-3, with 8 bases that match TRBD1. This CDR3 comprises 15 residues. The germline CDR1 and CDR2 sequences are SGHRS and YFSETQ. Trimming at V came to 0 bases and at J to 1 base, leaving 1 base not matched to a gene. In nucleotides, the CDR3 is TGCGCCAGCAGCTTGGAGGGACAGGGCACAGATACGCAGTATTTT. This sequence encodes CASSLEGQGTDTQYF.

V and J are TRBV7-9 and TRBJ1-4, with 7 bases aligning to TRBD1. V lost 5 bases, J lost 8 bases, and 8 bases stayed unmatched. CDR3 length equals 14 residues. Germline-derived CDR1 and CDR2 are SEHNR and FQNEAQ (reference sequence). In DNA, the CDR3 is TGTGCCAGCAGCCCCGGGACAGTCAAGGAAAAACTGTTTTTT. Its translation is CASSPGTVKEKLFF. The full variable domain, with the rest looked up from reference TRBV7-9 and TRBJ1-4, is DTGVSQNPRHKITKRGQNVTFRCDPISEHNRLYWYRQTLGQGPEFLTYFQNEAQLEKSRLLSDRFSAERPKGSFSTLEIQRTEQGDSAMYLCASSPGTVKEKLFFGSGTQLSVL.

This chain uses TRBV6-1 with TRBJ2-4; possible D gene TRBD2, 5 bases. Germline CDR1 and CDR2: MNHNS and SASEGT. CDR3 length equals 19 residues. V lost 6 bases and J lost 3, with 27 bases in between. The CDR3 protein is CASSSYPTTRAGDKNIQYF. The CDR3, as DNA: TGTGCCAGCAGCAGTTACCCTACTACAAGGGCCGGGGACAAAAACATTCAGTACTTC.

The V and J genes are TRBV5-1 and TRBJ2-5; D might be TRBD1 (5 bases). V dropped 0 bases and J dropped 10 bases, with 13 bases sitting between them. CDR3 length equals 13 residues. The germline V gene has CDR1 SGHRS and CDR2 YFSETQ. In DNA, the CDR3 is TGCGCCAGCAGCTTGGGGGGCCAATGGGACCAGTACTTC. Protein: CASSLGGQWDQYF. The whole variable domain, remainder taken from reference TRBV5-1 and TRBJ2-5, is KAGVTQTPRYLIKTRGQQVTLSCSPISGHRSVSWYQQTPGQGLQFLFEYFSETQRNKGNFPGRFSGRQFSNSRSEMNVSTLELGDSALYLCASSLGGQWDQYFGPGTRLLVL.

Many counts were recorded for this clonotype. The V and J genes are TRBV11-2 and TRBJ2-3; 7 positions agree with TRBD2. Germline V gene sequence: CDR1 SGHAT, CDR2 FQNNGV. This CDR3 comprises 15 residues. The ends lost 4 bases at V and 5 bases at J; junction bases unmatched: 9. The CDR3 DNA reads TGTGCCAGCAGCTGGGGGGGAGGGCGCGAAGATACGCAGTATTTT. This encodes CASSWGGGREDTQYF.

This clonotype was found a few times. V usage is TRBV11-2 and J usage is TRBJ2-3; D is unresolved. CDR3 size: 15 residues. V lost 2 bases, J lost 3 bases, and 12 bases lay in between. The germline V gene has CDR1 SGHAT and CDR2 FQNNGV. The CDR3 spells CASSLMTSLTDTQYF. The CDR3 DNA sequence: TGTGCCAGCAGCTTAATGACCTCGCTTACAGATACGCAGTATTTT. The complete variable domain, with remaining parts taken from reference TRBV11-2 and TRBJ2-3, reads EAGVAQSPRYKIIEKRQSVAFWCNPISGHATLYWYQQILGQGPKLLIQFQNNGVVDDSQLPKDRFSAERLKGVDSTLKIQPAKLEDSAVYLCASSLMTSLTDTQYFGPGTRLTVL.

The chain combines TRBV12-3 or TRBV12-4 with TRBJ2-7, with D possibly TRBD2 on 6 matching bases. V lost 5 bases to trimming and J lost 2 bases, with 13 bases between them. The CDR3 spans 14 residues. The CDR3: CASSPGTPTYEQYF. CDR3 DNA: TGTGCCAGCAGTCCGGGGACTCCAACCTACGAGCAGTACTTC.

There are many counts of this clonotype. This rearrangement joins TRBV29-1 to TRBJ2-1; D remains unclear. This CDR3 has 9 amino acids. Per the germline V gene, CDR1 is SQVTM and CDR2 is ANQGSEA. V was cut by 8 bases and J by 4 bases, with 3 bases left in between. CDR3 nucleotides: TGCAGCCTATACAATGAGCAGTTCTTC. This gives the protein CSLYNEQFF.